This T cell receptor beta chain was obtained from a study of regulatory T cells in long-lasting Graves disease. Study observations and caveats: It was in persistent disease that TRBV28, TRBJ1-2 and TRBJ2-5 were favored.

This clonotype came up a few times. The antigen is undetermined. This CDR3 region has 12 residues. CDR1 and CDR2 from the germline V gene are LNHNV and YYDKDF (reference sequence). Trimming removed 8 bases at V and 7 bases at J, with 11 bases between. Arm-PCR of CDR3 regions with iRepertoire HTBI primers generated TCR beta libraries. TCRdb re-called the multiplex PCR reads through MiXCR, storing one row per CDR3 protein. The top ten clones hold about a fifth of a sample with 300,000 to 450,000 distinct CDR3 sequences, less than 20% of them seen once. Time point here: newly diagnosed GD, antithyroid drugs for less than 3 months. Generation of the TCR library employed RNA extracted from PBMCs. Staff drew around 8.5 milliliters of peripheral blood into EDTA tubes.

Sequenced here: peripheral blood mononuclear cells (PBMCs), sampled at new diagnosis, from a patient treated with antithyroid drugs. This chain uses TRBV15 with TRBJ1-4; D is possibly TRBD1 (5 bases). The sequence was obtained from a female donor with Graves disease. CDR3 sequence reads: CATLGGGEKLFF. The CDR3 coding sequence is TGTGCCACCTTGGGGGGAGGTGAAAAACTGTTTTTT.